Shown below are 2 T cell receptor beta chains from a single sample sequenced in a study of blood T cell repertoires in COVID-19. The repertoire was sequenced with immunoSEQ multiplex PCR; TCRdb's copy has only in-frame clones and lacks some. The data show approximately 300,000 clones, roughly 90% seen once. The sample consisted of peripheral blood. These receptors came from a woman aged 25 to 39 with COVID-19, enrolled during active disease.

The gene calls are TRBV28 and TRBJ1-3, with D hard to call. The CDR3 has 13 residues. V gave up 5 bases and J gave up 4 bases, with 9 bases separating them. Germline CDR1 is MDHEN and CDR2 is SYDVKM. The CDR3 loop is CASSRQSGNTIYF. Written as DNA, the CDR3 is TGTGCCAGCAGTCGTCAGTCCGGAAACACCATATATTTT.

V usage is TRBV4-2 and J usage is TRBJ2-7; TRBD2 might be the D (8 bases). The CDR3 runs to 15 residues. Germline CDR1 reads LGHNA; CDR2 reads YNFKEQ. V was clipped by 4 bases and J by 2 bases, with 15 bases between them. The CDR3 sequence: CASSLRGDSPYEQYF. The CDR3 coding sequence is TGTGCCAGCAGCCTGCGGGGGGACAGTCCCTACGAGCAGTACTTC.